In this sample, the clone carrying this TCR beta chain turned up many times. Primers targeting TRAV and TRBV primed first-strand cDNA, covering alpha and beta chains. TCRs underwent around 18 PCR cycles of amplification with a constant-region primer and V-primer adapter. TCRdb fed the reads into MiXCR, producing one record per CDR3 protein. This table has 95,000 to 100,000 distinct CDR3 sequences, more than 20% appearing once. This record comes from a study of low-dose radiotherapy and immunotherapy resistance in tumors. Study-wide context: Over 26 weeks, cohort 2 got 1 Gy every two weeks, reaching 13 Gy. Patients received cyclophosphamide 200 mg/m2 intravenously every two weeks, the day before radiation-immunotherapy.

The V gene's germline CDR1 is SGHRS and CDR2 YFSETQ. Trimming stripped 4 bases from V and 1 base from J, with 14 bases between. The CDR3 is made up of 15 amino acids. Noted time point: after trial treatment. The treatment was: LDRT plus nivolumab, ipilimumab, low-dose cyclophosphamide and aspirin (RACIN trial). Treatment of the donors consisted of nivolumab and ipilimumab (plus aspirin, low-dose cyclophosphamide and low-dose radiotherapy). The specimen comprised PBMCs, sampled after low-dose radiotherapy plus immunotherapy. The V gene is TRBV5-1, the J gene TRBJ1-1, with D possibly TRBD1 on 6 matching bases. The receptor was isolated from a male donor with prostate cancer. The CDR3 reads CASSMTRGWNTEAFF. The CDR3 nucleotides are TGCGCCAGCAGCATGACGAGGGGGTGGAACACTGAAGCTTTCTTT.